The next 4 T cell receptor beta chains were all read from a single sample in a study of blood T cell repertoires in COVID-19. The protocol was immunoSEQ multiplex PCR, while the TCRdb copy is restricted to in-frame clones and leaves out a portion. The sample has around 140,000 clones, almost 85% seen once; the top ten hold about 1.3%. The sample consisted of peripheral blood. All receptors come from a man between 60 and 75 years old with acute or convalescent COVID-19.

The chain employs TRBV5-1 and TRBJ2-1; the D gene is possibly TRBD2 (6 bases). The CDR3 covers 16 residues. The germline gives CDR1 SGHRS, CDR2 YFSETQ. Trimming pared 0 bases from V and 9 bases from J, leaving 19 bases between. CDR3 sequence reads: CASSLVAGRGVGEQFF. CDR3 DNA: TGCGCCAGCAGCTTGGTGGCGGGGCGGGGTGTAGGTGAGCAGTTCTTC.

The chain is built from TRBV6-1 and TRBJ2-3; 7 bases line up with TRBD2. This CDR3 comprises 17 residues. Germline loops: CDR1 MNHNS, CDR2 SASEGT. J was trimmed by 2 bases and V by 4 bases; bases with no gene match: 12. CDR3 sequence (DNA): TGTGCCAGCAGTGGGGAGGGAGGGAATAGCTTCACAGATACGCAGTATTTT. This translates into CASSGEGGNSFTDTQYF.

The CDR3 loop is CASSQESGGSTDTQYF. In nucleotides, the CDR3 is TGCGCCAGCAGCCAAGAATCAGGGGGCAGCACAGATACGCAGTATTTT. The chain uses TRBV4-1 and TRBJ2-3, with 8 bases aligning to TRBD1. The CDR3 totals 16 residues. The junction had 2 bases not matched to a gene; V was cut back by 0 bases and J by 0 bases. CDR1 is MGHRA and CDR2 is YSYEKL in the germline V gene.

This clone was recorded only once. The DNA for the CDR3 is TGTGCCAGCAGCCCTGGGACAGGGTACACTGAAGCTTTCTTT. Amino acids: CASSPGTGYTEAFF. The chain carries TRBV13 and TRBJ1-1, with 9 bases aligning to TRBD1. With V trimmed by 5 bases and J by 3 bases, 4 bases remained unmatched. The germline V gene has CDR1 PRHDT and CDR2 FYEKMQ (reference sequence). This CDR3 is 14 amino acids long.